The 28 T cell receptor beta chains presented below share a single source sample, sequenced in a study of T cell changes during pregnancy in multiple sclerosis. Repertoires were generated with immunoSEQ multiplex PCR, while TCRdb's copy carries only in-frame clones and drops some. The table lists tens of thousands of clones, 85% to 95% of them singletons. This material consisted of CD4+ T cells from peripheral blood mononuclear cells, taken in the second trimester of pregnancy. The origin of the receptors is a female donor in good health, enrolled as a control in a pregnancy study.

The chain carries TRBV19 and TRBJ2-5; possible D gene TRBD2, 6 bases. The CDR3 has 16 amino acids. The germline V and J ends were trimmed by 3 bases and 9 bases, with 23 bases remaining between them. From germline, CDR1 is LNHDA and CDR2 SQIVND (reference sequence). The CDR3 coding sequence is TGTGCCAGTAGTATCTCTTTCTTCGGCGTTCGGAGGGCCCAGTACTTC. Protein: CASSISFFGVRRAQYF.

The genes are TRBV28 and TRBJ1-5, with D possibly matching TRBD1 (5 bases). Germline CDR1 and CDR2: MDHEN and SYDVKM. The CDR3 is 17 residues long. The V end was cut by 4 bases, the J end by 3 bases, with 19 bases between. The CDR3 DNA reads TGTGCCAGCAGTTCCACCCTCCGACAGCATTACAATCAGCCCCAGCATTTT. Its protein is CASSSTLRQHYNQPQHF.

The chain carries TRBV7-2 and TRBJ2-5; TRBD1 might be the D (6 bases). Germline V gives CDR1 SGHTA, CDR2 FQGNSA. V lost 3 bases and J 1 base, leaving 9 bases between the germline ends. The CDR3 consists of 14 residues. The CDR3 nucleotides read TGTGCCAGCAGCTTTTGGGGGCTCCAAGAGACCCAGTACTTC. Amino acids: CASSFWGLQETQYF.

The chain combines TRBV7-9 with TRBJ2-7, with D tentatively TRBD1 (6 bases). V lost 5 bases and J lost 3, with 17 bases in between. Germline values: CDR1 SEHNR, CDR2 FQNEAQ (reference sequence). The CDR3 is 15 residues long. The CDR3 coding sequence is TGTGCCAGCAGCAAGGCCGGGCAGGGGAACTACGAGCAGTACTTC. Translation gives CASSKAGQGNYEQYF.

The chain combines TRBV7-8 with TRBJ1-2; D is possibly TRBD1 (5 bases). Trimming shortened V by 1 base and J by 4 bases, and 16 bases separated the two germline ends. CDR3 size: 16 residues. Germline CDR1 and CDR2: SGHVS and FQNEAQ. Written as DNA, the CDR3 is TGTGCCAGCAGCTTAGTCCCAAGGGACGGGGGCTATGGCTACACCTTC. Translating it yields CASSLVPRDGGYGYTF.

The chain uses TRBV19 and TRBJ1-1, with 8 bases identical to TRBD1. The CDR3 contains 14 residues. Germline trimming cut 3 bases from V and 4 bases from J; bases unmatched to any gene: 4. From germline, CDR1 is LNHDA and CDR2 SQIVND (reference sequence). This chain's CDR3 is CASSIQGARTEAFF. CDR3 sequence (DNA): TGTGCCAGTAGTATTCAGGGGGCTCGCACTGAAGCTTTCTTT.

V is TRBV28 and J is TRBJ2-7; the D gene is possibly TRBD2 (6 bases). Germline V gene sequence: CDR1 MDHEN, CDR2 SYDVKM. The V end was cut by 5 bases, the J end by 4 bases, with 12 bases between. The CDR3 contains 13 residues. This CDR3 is CASSLSTSYEQYF. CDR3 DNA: TGTGCCAGCAGTCTCTCGACTAGTTACGAGCAGTACTTC.

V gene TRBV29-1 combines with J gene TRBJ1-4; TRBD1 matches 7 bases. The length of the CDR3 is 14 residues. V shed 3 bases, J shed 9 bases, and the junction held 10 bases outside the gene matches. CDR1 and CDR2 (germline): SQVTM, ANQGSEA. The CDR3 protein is CSVEIVGGQKKLFF. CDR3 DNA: TGCAGCGTTGAGATAGTTGGGGGACAGAAAAAACTGTTTTTT. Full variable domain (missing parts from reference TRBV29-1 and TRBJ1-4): SAVISQKPSRDICQRGTSLTIQCQVDSQVTMMFWYRQQPGQSLTLIATANQGSEATYESGFVIDKFPISRPNLTFSTLTVSNMSPEDSSIYLCSVEIVGGQKKLFFGSGTQLSVL.

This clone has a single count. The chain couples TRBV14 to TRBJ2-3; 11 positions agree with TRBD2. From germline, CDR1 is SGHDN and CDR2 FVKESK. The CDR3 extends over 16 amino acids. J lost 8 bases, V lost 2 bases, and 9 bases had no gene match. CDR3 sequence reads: CASSQILAGEKSTQYF. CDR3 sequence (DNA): TGTGCCAGCAGCCAAATACTAGCGGGAGAAAAGTCTACGCAGTATTTT.

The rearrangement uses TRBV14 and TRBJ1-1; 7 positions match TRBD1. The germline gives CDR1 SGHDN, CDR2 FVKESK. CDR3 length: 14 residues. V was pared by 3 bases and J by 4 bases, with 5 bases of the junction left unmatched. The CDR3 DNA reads TGTGCCAGCAGCCACCCAGGGGGGTTCACTGAAGCTTTCTTT. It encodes CASSHPGGFTEAFF.

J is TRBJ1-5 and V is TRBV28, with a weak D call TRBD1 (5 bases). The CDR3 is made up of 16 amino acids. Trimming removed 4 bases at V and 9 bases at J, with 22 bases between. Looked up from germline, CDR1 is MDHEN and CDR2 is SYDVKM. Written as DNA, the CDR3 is TGTGCCAGCAGTTCCCAAGGACAAGTCGGAGACTGGCCCCAGCATTTT. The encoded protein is CASSSQGQVGDWPQHF.

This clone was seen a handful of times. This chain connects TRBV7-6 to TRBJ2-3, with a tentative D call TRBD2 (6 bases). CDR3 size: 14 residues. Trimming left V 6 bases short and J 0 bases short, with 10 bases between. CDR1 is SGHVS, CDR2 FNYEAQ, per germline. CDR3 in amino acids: CASSPSGSTDTQYF. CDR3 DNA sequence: TGTGCCAGCAGTCCCAGCGGGAGCACAGATACGCAGTATTTT.

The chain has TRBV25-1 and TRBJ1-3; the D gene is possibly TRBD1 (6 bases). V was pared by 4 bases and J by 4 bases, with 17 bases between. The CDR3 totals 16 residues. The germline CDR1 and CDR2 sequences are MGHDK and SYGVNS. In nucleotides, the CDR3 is TGTGCCAGCAGTGGGCCCCCACAGGGTGTCGGAAACACCATATATTTT. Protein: CASSGPPQGVGNTIYF.

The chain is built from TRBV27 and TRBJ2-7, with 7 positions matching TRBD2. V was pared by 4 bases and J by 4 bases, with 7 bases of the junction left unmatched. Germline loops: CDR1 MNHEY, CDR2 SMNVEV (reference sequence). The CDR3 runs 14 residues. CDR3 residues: CASSSSGKGYEQYF. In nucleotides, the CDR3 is TGTGCCAGCAGTTCGAGCGGGAAGGGATACGAGCAGTACTTC.

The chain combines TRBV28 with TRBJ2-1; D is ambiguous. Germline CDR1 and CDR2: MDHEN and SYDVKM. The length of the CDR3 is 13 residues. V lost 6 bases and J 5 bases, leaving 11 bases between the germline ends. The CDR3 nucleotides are TGTGCCAGCAGCCCTGTTTCGGACAATGAGCAGTTCTTC. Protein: CASSPVSDNEQFF. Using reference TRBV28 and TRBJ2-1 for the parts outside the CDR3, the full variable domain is DVKVTQSSRYLVKRTGEKVFLECVQDMDHENMFWYRQDPGLGLRLIYFSYDVKMKEKGDIPEGYSVSREKKERFSLILESASTNQTSMYLCASSPVSDNEQFFGPGTRLTVL.

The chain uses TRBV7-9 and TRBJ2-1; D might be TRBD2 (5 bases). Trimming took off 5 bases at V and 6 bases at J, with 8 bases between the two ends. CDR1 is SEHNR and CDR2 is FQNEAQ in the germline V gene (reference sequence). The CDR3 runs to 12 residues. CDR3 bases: TGTGCCAGCAGCCCAGAGGGCAATGAGCAGTTCTTC. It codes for CASSPEGNEQFF. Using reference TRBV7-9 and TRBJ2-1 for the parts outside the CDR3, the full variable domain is DTGVSQNPRHKITKRGQNVTFRCDPISEHNRLYWYRQTLGQGPEFLTYFQNEAQLEKSRLLSDRFSAERPKGSFSTLEIQRTEQGDSAMYLCASSPEGNEQFFGPGTRLTVL.

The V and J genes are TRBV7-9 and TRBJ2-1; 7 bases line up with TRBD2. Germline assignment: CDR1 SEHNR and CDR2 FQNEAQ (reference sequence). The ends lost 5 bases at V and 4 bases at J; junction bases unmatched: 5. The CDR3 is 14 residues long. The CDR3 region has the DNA TGTGCCAGCAGCCCGACTAGCCCTTACAATGAGCAGTTCTTC. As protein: CASSPTSPYNEQFF.

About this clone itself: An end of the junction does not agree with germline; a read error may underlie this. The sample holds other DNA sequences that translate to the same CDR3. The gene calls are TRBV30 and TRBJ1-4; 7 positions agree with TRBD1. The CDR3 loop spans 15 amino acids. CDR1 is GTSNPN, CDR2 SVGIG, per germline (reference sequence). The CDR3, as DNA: TGCGCCTGGAGTCGTCTGGACAGGAGGAATGAAAAACTGTTTTTT. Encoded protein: CAWSRLDRRNEKLFF.

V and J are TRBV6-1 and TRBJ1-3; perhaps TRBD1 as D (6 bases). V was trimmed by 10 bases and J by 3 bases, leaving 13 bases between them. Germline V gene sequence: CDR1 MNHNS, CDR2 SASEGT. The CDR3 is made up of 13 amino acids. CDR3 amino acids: CATLRGFGNTIYF. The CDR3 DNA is TGTGCCACCCTTAGGGGGTTTGGAAACACCATATATTTT.

The CDR3 loop is CAWSAQGLYSNQPQHF. The DNA for the CDR3 is TGTGCCTGGAGCGCACAGGGGCTTTATAGCAATCAGCCCCAGCATTTT. The J gene is TRBJ1-5, the V gene TRBV30, with 7 bases identical to TRBD1. The V gene's germline CDR1 is GTSNPN and CDR2 SVGIG (reference sequence). The CDR3 extends over 16 amino acids. V was pared by 3 bases and J by 0 bases, with 8 bases of the junction left unmatched. The full variable domain, its missing parts supplied by reference TRBV30 and TRBJ1-5, is SQTIHQWPATLVQPVGSPLSLECTVEGTSNPNLYWYRQAAGRGLQLLFYSVGIGQISSEVPQNLSASRPQDRQFILSSKKLLLSDSGFYLCAWSAQGLYSNQPQHFGDGTRLSIL.

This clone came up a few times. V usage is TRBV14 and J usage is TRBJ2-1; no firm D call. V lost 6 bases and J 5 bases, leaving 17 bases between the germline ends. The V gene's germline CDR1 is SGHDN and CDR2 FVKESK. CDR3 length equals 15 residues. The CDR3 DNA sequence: TGTGCCAGCAGTCGGGTCGAGCCAATAGACAATGAGCAGTTCTTC. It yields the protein CASSRVEPIDNEQFF.

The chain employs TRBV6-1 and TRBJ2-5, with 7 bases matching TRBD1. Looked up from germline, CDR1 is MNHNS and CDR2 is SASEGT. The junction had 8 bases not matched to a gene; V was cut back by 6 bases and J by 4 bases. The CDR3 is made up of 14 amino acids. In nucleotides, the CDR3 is TGTGCCAGCAGCGAACAGGGGCGGACAGAGACCCAGTACTTC. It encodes CASSEQGRTETQYF.

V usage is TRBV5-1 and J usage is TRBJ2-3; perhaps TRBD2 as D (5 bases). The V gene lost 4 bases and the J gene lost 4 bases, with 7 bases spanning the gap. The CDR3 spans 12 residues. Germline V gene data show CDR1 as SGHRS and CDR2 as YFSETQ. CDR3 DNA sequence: TGCGCCAGCAGCGTACTAGCAGATACGCAGTATTTT. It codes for CASSVLADTQYF.

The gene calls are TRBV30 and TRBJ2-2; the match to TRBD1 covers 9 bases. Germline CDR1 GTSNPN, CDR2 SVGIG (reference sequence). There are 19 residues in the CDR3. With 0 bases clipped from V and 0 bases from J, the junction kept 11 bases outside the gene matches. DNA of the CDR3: TGTGCCTGGAGTGTCAACAGGGGGCGTCCTCCCGCGAACACCGGGGAGCTGTTTTTT. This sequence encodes CAWSVNRGRPPANTGELFF.

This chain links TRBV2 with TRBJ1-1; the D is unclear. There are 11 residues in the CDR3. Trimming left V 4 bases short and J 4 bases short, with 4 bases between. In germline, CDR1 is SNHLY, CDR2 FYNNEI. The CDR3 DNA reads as TGTGCCAGCAGTGTCGGCACTGAAGCTTTCTTT. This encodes CASSVGTEAFF.

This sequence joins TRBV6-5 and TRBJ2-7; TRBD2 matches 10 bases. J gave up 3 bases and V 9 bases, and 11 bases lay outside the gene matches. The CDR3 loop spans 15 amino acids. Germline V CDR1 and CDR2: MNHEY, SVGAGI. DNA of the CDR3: TGTGCCAGTACCGCCGGGACTAGCGCGATCTACGAGCAGTACTTC. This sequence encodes CASTAGTSAIYEQYF.

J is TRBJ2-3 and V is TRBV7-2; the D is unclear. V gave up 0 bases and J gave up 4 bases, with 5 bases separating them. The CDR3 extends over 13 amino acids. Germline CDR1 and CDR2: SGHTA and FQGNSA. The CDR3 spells CASSLAAADTQYF. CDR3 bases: TGTGCCAGCAGCTTAGCGGCAGCAGATACGCAGTATTTT. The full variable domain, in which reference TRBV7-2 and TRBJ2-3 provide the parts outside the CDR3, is GAGVSQSPSNKVTEKGKDVELRCDPISGHTALYWYRQSLGQGLEFLIYFQGNSAPDKSGLPSDRFSAERTGGSVSTLTIQRTQQEDSAVYLCASSLAAADTQYFGPGTRLTVL.

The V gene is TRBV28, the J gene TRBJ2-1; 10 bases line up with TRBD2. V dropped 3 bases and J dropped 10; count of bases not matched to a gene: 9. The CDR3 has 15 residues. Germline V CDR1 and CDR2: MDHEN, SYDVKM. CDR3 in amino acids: CASSFLPAGGREQFF. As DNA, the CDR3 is TGTGCCAGCAGTTTCCTTCCAGCGGGGGGGCGGGAGCAGTTCTTC.